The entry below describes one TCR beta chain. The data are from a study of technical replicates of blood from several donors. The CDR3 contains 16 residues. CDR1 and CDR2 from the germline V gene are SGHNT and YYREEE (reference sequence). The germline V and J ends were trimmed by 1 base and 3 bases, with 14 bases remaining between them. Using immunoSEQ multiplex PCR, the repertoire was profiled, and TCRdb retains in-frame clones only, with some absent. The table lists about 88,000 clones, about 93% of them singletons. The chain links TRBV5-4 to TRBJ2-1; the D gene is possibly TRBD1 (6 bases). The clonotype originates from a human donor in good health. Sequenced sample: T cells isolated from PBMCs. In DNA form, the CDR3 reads TGTGCCAGCAGCTTGTATACAGGGCTCTACTACAATGAGCAGTTCTTC. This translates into CASSLYTGLYYNEQFF.